This T cell receptor (beta chain) was observed in a study of shared clonotypes between healthy human individuals. Study context: A donor's plate count was three for CD4 naive and three for CD4 memory; CD8 naive had two and CD8 memory one.

Remarks on this clone: Its target is unknown. In the same sample, other DNA sequences code for this CDR3.

Between the trimmed V and J ends, which lost 8 bases and 7 bases, there was a span of 6 bases. The CDR3 runs to 10 residues. CDR1 and CDR2 (germline): SEHNR, FQNEAQ (reference sequence). Naive CD8 cells comprised CD45RO-negative, CCR7-positively selected cells, excluding terminally differentiated effector memory CD45RA+ cells. All donors were Caucasian adults living in Nashville, Tennessee. Broader study findings: Estimated richness values were generally larger in naive subsets than in memory subsets.

The method was immunoSEQ multiplex PCR; TCRdb's version includes in-frame clones alone and lacks a portion of them. The sample shows approximately 2,000,000 clones, just over 90% of them seen only once. The chain couples TRBV7-9 to TRBJ2-1; the D call may be TRBD1 or TRBD2 (5 bases each). This receptor was identified in a man between 18 and 29 years old in good health. Some clones in this sample may be carry-over from other donors' samples. Specimen: naive CD8+ T cells from PBMCs. The CDR3 nucleotides are TGTGCCAGCGGGGGTAATGAGCAGTTCTTC. Translated, it gives CASGGNEQFF.